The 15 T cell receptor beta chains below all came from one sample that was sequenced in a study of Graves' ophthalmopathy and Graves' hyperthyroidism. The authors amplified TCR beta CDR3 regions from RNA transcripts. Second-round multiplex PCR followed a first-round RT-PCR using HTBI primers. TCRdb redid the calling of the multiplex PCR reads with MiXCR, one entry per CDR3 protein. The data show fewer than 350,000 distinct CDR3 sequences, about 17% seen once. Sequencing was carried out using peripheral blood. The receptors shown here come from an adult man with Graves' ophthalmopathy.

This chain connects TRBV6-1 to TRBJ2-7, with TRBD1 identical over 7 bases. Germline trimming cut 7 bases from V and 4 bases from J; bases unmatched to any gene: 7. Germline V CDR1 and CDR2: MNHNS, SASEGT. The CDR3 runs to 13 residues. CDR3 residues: CASKTGDVYEQYF. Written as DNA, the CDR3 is TGTGCCAGCAAAACAGGGGATGTATACGAGCAGTACTTC.

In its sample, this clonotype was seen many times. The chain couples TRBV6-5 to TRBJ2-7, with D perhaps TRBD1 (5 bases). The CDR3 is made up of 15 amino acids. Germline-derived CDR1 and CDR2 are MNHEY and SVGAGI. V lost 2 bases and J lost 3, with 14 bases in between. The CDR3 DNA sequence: TGTGCCAGCAGTTACGGAACGGCCAGGGACTACGAGCAGTACTTC. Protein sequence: CASSYGTARDYEQYF.

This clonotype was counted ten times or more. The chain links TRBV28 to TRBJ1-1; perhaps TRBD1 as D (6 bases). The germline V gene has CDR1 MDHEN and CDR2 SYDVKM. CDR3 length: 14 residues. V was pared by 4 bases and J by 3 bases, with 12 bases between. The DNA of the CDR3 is TGTGCCAGCAGTTCTCCACAGGGATACACTGAAGCTTTCTTT. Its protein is CASSSPQGYTEAFF.

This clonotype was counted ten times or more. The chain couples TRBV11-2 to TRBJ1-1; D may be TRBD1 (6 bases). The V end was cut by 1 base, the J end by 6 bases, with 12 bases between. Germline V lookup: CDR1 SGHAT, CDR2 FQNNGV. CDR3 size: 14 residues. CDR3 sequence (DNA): TGTGCCAGCAGCTTAGTAGGGGGGATTTCTGAAGCTTTCTTT. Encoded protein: CASSLVGGISEAFF.

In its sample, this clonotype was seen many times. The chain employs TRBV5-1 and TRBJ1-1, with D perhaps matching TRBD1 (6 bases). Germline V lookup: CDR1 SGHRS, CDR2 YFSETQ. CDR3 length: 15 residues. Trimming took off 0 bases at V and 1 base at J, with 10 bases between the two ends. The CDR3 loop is CASSLVGRGNTEAFF. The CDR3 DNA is TGCGCCAGCAGCTTGGTCGGCAGGGGGAACACTGAAGCTTTCTTT.

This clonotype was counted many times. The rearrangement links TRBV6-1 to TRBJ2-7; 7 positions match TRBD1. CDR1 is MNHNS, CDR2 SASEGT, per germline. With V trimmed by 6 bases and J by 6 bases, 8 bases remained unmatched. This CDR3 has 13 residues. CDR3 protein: CASSRDRASEQYF. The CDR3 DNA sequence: TGTGCCAGCAGCCGCGACAGGGCCTCCGAGCAGTACTTC.

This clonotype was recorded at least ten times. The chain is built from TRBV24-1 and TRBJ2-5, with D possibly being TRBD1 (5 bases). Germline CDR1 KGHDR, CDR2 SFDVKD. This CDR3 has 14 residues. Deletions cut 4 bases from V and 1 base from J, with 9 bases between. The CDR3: CATSDSTVQETQYF. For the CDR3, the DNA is TGTGCCACCAGTGACTCGACAGTCCAAGAGACCCAGTACTTC.

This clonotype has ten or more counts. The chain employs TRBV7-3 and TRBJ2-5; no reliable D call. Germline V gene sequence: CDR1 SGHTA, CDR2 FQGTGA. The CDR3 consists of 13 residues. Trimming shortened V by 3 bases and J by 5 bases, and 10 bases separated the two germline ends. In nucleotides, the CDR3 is TGTGCCAGCAGCTTGGGCCCTATGGAGACCCAGTACTTC. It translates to CASSLGPMETQYF.

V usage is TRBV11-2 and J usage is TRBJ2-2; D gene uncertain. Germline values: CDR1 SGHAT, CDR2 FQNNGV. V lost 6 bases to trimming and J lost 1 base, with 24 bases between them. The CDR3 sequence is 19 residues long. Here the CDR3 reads CASRTPGPPGYKNTGELFF. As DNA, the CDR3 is TGTGCCAGCAGAACACCCGGGCCCCCTGGCTATAAGAACACCGGGGAGCTGTTTTTT.

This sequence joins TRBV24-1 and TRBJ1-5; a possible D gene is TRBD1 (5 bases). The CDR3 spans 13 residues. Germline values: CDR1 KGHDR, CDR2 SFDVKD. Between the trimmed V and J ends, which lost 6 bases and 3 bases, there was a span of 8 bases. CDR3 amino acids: CATSSRVNQPQHF. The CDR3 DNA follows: TGTGCCACCAGTTCCAGGGTCAATCAGCCCCAGCATTTT.

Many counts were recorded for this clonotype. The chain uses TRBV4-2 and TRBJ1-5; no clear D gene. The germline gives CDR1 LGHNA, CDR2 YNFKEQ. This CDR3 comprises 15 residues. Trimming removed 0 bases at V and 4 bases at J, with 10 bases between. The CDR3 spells CASSQDGAANQPQHF. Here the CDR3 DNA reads TGTGCCAGCAGCCAAGATGGAGCAGCGAATCAGCCCCAGCATTTT.

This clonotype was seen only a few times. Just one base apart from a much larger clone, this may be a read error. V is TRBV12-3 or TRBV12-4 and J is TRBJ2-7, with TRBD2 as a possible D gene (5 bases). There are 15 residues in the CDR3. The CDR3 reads CVSSFGPGLGYEQYF. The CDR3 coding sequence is TGTGTCAGCAGTTTTGGTCCGGGGTTAGGCTACGAGCAGTACTTC.

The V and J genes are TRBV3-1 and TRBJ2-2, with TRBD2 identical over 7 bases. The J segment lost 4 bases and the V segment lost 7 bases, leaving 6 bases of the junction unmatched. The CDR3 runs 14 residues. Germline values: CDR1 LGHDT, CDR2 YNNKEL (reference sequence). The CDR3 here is CASNWGGGTGELFF. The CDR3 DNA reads TGTGCCAGCAATTGGGGGGGGGGCACCGGGGAGCTGTTTTTT.

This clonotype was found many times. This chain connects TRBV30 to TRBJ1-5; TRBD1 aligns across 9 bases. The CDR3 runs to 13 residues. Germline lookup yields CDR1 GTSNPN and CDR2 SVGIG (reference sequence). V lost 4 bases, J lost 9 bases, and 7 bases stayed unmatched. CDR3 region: CAWMRTGVPPQHF. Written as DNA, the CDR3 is TGTGCCTGGATGAGGACAGGGGTCCCGCCCCAGCATTTT.

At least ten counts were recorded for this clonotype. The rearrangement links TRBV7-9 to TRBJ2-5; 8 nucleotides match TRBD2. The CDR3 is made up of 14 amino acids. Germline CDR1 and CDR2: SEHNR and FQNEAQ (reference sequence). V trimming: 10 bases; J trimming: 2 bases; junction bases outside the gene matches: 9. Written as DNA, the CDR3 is TGTGCCATACCAGCGGGAGCGCAACAAGAGACCCAGTACTTC. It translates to CAIPAGAQQETQYF.